One TCR beta chain is described in this entry. The antigen is not known. The data were obtained in a study of cytomegalovirus exposure and HLA in healthy donors. Study-wide results and caveats: A later analysis by the authors found several of the most significant clusters apparently linked to common viral pathogens. According to the study, 160 or so TCR beta chains were cytomegalovirus-associated. In vitro confirmation showed three CMV-associated chains to be CMV antigen specific.

The PCR contained 60 Vbeta and 13 Jbeta primers. Generated by immunoSEQ multiplex PCR, the TCRdb table keeps only in-frame clones and is missing some. The sample has about 120,000 clones, 77% seen once; the top ten hold about 10%. The V end lost 3 bases, the J end lost 2 bases, and 7 bases lay between the germline ends. The V gene's germline CDR1 is SQVTM and CDR2 ANQGSEA. This CDR3 region has 12 residues. The sequenced sample consisted of PBMCs. This clonotype originated in a middle-aged man in good health and CMV-seropositive. The chain combines TRBV29-1 with TRBJ2-5; D is unresolved. CDR3: CSVDSGQETQYF. DNA of the CDR3: TGCAGCGTTGATTCGGGTCAAGAGACCCAGTACTTC. Looking up the rest from reference TRBV29-1 and TRBJ2-5 gives the full variable domain: SAVISQKPSRDICQRGTSLTIQCQVDSQVTMMFWYRQQPGQSLTLIATANQGSEATYESGFVIDKFPISRPNLTFSTLTVSNMSPEDSSIYLCSVDSGQETQYFGPGTRLLVL.